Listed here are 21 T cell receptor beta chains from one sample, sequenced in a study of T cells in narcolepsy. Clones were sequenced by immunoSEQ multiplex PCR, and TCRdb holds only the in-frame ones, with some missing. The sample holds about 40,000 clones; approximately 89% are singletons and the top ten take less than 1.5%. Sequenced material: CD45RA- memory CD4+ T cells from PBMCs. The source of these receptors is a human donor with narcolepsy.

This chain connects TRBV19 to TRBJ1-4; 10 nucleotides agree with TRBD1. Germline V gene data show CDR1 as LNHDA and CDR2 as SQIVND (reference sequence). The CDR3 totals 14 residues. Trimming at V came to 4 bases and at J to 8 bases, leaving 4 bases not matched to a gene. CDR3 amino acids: CASSRTGGVEKLFF. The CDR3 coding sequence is TGTGCCAGTAGTAGGACAGGGGGTGTGGAAAAACTGTTTTTT.

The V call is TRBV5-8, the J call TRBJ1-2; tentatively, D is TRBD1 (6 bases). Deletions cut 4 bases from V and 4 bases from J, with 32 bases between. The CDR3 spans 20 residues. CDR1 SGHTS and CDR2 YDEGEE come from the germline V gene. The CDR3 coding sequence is TGTGCCAGCAGCAATACCAACCCCACAATCTCTACCACAGGGACCTATGGCTACACCTTC. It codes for CASSNTNPTISTTGTYGYTF.

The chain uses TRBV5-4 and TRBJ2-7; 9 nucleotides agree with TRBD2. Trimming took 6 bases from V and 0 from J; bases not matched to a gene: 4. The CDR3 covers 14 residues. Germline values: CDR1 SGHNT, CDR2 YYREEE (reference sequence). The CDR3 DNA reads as TGTGCCAGCACTAGCGGGGCCCGCTCCTACGAGCAGTACTTC. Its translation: CASTSGARSYEQYF.

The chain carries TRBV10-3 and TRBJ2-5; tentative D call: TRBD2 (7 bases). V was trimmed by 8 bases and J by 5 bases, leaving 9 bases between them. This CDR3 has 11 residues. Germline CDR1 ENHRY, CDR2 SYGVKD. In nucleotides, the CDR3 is TGTGCCATCGGCGGGGGCGAGACCCAGTACTTC. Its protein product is CAIGGGETQYF.

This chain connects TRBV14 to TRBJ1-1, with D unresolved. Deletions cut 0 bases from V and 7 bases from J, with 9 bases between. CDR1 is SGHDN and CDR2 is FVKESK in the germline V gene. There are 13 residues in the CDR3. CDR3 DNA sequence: TGTGCCAGCAGCCAAGACCTCGGAAGTGAAGCTTTCTTT. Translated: CASSQDLGSEAFF.

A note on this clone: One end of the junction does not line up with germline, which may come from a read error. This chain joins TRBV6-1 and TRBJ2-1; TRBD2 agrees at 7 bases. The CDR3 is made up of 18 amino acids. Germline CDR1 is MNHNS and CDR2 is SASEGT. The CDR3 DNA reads TGTGCCAGCAGTGAAGATGCGTGGGTAGCGGGTGGATACAATGAACAGTTCTTC. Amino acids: CASSEDAWVAGGYNEQFF.

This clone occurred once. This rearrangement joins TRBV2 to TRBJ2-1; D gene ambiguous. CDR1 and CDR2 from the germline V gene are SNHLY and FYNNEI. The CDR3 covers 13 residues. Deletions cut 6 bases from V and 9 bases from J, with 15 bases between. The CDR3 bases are TGTGCCAGCAGGAAGGACGACCTAAGTGAGCAGTTCTTC. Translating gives CASRKDDLSEQFF.

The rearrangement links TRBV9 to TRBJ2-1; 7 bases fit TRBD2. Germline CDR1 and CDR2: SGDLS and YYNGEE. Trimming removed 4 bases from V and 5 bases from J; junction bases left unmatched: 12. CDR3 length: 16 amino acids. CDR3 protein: CASSLIEASGNNEQFF. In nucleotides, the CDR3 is TGTGCCAGCAGCCTTATCGAGGCTAGCGGAAACAATGAGCAGTTCTTC. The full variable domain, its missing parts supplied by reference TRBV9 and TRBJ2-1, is DSGVTQTPKHLITATGQRVTLRCSPRSGDLSVYWYQQSLDQGLQFLIQYYNGEERAKGNILERFSAQQFPDLHSELNLSSLELGDSALYFCASSLIEASGNNEQFFGPGTRLTVL.

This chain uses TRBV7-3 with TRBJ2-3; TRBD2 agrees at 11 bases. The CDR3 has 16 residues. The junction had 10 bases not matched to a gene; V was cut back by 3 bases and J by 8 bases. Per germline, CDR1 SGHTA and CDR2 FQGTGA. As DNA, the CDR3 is TGTGCCAGCAGCTTCATTAGCGGGGGGGACCGAAGTACGCAGTATTTT. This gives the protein CASSFISGGDRSTQYF.

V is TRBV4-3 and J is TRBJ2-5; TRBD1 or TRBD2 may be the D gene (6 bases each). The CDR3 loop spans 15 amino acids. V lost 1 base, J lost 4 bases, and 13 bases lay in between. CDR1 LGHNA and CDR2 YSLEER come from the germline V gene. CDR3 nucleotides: TGCGCCAGCAGCCAAGTGGGGGCCGGGGGAGAGACCCAGTACTTC. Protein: CASSQVGAGGETQYF.

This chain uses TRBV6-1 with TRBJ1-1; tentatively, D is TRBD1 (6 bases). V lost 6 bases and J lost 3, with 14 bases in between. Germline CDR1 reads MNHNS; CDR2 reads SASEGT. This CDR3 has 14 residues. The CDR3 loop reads CASSLQGRHTEAFF. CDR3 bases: TGTGCCAGCAGCTTACAGGGAAGGCACACTGAAGCTTTCTTT.

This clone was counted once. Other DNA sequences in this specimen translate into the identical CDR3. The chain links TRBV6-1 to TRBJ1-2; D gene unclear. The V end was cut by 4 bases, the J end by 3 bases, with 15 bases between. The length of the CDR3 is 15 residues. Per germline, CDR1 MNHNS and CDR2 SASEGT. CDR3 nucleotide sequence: TGTGCCAGCAGTGTCGGGAGGATGGCAGACTATGGCTACACCTTC. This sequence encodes CASSVGRMADYGYTF.

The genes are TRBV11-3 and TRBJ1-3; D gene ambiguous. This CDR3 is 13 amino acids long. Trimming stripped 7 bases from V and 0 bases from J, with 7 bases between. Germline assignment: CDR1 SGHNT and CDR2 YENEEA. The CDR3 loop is CASTRTSGNTIYF. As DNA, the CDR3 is TGTGCCAGCACCAGAACCTCTGGAAACACCATATATTTT.

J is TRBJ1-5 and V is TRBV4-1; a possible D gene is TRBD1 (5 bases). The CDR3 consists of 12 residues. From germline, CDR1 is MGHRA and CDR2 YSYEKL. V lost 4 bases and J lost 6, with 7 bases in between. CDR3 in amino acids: CASSRRGQPQHF. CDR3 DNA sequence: TGCGCCAGCAGCCGGAGGGGTCAGCCCCAGCATTTT.

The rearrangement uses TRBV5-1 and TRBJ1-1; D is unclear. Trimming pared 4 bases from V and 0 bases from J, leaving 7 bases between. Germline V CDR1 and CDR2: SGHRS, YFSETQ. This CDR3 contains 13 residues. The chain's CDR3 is CASSTRLNTEAFF. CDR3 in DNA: TGCGCCAGCAGCACGAGGTTGAACACTGAAGCTTTCTTT.

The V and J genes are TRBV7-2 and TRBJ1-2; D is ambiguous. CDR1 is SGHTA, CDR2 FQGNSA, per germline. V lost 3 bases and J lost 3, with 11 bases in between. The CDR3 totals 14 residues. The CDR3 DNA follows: TGTGCCAGCAGCTTCTACGGTGGGGACTATGGCTACACCTTC. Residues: CASSFYGGDYGYTF.

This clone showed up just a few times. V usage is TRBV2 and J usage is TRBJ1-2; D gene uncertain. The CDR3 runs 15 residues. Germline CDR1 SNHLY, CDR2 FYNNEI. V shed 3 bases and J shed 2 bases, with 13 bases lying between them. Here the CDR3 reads CASSDSFGRNYGYTF. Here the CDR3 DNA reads TGTGCCAGCAGTGACAGTTTCGGGAGAAACTATGGCTACACCTTC.

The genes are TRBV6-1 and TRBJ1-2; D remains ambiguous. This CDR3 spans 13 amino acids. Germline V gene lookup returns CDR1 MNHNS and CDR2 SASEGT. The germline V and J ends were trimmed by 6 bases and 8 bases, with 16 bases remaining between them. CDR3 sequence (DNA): TGTGCCAGCAGCCGGACTGCTGATGGCGGCTACACCTTC. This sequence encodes CASSRTADGGYTF.

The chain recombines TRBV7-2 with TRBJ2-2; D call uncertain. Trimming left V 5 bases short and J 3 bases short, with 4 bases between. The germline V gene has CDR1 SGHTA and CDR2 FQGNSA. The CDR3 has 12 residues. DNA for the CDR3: TGTGCCAGCAGCCGTGACACCGGGGAGCTGTTTTTT. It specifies CASSRDTGELFF.

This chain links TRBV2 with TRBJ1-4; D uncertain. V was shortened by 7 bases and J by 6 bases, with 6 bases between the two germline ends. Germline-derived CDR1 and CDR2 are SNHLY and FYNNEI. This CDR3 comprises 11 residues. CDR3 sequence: CASIADEKLFF. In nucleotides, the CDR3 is TGTGCCAGCATTGCAGATGAAAAACTGTTTTTT.

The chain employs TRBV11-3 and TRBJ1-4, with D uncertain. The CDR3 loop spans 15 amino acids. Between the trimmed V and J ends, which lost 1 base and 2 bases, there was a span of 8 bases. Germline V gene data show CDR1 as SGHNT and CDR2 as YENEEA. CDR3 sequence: CASSLGGRTNEKLFF. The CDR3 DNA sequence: TGTGCCAGCAGCTTAGGAGGGAGGACTAATGAAAAACTGTTTTTT.